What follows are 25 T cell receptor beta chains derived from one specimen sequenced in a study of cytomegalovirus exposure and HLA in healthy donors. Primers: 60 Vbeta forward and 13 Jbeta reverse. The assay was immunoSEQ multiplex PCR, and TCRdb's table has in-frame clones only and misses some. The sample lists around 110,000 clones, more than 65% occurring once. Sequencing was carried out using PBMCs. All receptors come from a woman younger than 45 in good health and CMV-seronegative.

The CDR3 loop reads CAWGQLHKAFF. The DNA of the CDR3 is TGTGCCTGGGGACAACTTCACAAGGCTTTCTTT. This chain links TRBV30 with TRBJ1-1, with D possibly TRBD1 on 5 matching bases. Trimming took 5 bases from V and 11 from J, leaving 15 bases between them. CDR3 length: 11 residues. Per the germline V gene, CDR1 is GTSNPN and CDR2 is SVGIG (reference sequence).

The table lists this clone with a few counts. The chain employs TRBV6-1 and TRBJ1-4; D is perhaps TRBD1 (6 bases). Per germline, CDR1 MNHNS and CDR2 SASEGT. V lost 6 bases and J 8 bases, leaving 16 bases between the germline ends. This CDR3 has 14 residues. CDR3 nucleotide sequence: TGTGCCAGCAGAGTCAGGGGTGTTGGGGAAAAACTGTTTTTT. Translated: CASRVRGVGEKLFF.

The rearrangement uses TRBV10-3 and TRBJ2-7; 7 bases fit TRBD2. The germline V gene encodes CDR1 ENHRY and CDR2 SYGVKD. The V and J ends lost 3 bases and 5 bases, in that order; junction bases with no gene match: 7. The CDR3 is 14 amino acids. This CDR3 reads CAISDVGGPHEQYF. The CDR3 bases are TGTGCCATCAGTGACGTGGGAGGGCCCCACGAGCAGTACTTC.

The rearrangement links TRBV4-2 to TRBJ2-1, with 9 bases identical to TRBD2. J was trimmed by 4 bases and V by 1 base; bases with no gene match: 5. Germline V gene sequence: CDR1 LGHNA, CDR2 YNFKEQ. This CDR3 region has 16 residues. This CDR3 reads CASSQVGGGEYNEQFF. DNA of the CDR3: TGTGCCAGCAGCCAAGTTGGCGGGGGGGAATACAATGAGCAGTTCTTC.

Here the CDR3 DNA reads TGTGCCACCAGCACCAGGGTAGACGGGGCCAACGTCCTGACTTTC. Protein: CATSTRVDGANVLTF. The chain joins TRBV15 to TRBJ2-6; D is possibly TRBD1 (5 bases). CDR1 and CDR2 (germline): LNHNV, YYDKDF (reference sequence). V lost 4 bases and J lost 4, with 11 bases in between. The length of the CDR3 is 15 residues.

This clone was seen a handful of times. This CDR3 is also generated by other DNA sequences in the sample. The CDR3 is CATSRGQGNEKLFF. For the CDR3, the DNA is TGTGCCACCAGCAGAGGCCAGGGGAATGAAAAACTGTTTTTT. V usage is TRBV15 and J usage is TRBJ1-4, with D perhaps TRBD1 (6 bases). The CDR3 loop spans 14 amino acids. From germline, CDR1 is LNHNV and CDR2 YYDKDF (reference sequence). Trimming cost V 1 base and J 5 bases, with 8 bases left between them.

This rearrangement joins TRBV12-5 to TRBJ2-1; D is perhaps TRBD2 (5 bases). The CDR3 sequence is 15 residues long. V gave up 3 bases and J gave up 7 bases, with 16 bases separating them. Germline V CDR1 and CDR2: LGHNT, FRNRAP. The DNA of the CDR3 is TGTGCTAGTGGTTTTGCCGGGGTTGTGGGGAATGAGCAGTTCTTC. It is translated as CASGFAGVVGNEQFF.

As DNA, the CDR3 is TGTGCCAGCAGTGAAGTTACTTCCTTTTATTACAATGAGCAGTTCTTC. Protein product: CASSEVTSFYYNEQFF. The rearrangement uses TRBV2 and TRBJ2-1; D unresolved. V lost 1 base, J lost 4 bases, and 14 bases lay in between. Germline V gene sequence: CDR1 SNHLY, CDR2 FYNNEI. The CDR3 loop spans 16 amino acids.

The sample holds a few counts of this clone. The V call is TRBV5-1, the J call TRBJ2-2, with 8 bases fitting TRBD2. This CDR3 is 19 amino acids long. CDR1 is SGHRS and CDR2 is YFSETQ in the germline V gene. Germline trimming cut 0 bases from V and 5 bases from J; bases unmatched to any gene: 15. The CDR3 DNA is TGCGCCAGCAGCTTGGGAAAAGGACTAGCCCAGAGTGGGACCGGGGAGCTGTTTTTT. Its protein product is CASSLGKGLAQSGTGELFF.

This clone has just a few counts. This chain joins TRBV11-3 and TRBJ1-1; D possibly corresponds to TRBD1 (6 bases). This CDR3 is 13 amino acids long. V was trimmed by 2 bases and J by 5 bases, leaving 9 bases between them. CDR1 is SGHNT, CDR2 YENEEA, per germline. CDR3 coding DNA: TGTGCCAGCAGCTTATCTCAGGGGACTGAAGCTTTCTTT. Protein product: CASSLSQGTEAFF.

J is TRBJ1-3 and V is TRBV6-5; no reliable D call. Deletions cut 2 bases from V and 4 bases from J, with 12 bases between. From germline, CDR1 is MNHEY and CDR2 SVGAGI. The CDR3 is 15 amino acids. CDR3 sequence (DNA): TGTGCCAGCAGTTACATTAGCGGGTTCGGAAACACCATATATTTT. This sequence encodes CASSYISGFGNTIYF.

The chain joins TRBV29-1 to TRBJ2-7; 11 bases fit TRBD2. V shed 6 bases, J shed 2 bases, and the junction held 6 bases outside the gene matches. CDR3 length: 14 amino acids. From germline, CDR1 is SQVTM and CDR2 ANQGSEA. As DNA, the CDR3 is TGCAGCGTGCAGGGACTAGCGGCTCCCTACGAGCAGTACTTC. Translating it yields CSVQGLAAPYEQYF.

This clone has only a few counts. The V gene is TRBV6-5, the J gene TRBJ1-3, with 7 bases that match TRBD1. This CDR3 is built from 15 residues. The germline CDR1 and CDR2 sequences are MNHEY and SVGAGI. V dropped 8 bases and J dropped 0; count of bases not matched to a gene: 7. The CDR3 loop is CASCLRDSSGNTIYF. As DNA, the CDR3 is TGTGCCAGCTGTTTACGGGACAGCTCTGGAAACACCATATATTTT.

As DNA, the CDR3 is TGTGCCAGCAGTCTACGTGGGCTCGCCTCTGGAAACACCATATATTTT. Residues: CASSLRGLASGNTIYF. This rearrangement joins TRBV27 to TRBJ1-3; D gene unclear. CDR1 is MNHEY, CDR2 SMNVEV, per germline (reference sequence). V was trimmed by 5 bases and J by 0 bases, leaving 14 bases between them. The CDR3 loop spans 16 amino acids.

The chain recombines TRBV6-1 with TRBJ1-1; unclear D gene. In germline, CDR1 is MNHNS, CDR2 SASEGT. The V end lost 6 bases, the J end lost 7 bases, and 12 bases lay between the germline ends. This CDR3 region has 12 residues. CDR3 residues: CASRGLAIEAFF. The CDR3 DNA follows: TGTGCCAGCAGGGGCCTAGCGATTGAAGCTTTCTTT.

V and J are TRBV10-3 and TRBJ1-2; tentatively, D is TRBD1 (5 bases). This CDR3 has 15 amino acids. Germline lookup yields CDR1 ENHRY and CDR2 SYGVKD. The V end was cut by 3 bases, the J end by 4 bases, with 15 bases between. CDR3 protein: CAISDPGRESYGYTF. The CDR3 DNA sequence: TGTGCCATCAGTGACCCGGGACGGGAGAGCTATGGCTACACCTTC.

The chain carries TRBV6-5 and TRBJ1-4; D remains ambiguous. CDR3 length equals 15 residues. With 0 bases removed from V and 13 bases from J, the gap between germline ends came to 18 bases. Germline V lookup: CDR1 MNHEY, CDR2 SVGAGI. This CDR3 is CASSYSWERRAALFF. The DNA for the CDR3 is TGTGCCAGCAGTTACTCCTGGGAACGGAGGGCCGCACTGTTTTTT.

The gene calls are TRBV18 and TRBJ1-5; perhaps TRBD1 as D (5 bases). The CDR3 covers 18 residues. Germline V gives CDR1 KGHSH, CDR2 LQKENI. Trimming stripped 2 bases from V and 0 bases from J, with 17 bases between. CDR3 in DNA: TGTGCCAGCTCACCATACGGAGGGGATTCATATAGCAATCAGCCCCAGCATTTT. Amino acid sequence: CASSPYGGDSYSNQPQHF.

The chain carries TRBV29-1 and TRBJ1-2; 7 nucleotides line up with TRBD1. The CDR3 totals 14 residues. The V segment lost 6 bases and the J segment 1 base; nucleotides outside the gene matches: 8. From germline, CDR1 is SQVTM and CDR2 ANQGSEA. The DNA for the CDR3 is TGCAGCGTGACTCACGGGACAGTTAACTATGGCTACACCTTC. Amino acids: CSVTHGTVNYGYTF. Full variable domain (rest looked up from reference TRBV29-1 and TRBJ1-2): SAVISQKPSRDICQRGTSLTIQCQVDSQVTMMFWYRQQPGQSLTLIATANQGSEATYESGFVIDKFPISRPNLTFSTLTVSNMSPEDSSIYLCSVTHGTVNYGYTFGSGTRLTVV.

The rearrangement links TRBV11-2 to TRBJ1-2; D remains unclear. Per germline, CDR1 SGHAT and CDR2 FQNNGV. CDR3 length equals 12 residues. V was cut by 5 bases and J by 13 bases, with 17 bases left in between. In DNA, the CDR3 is TGTGCCAGCAGCCCTCCGGGAGCCTCCCCCACCTTC. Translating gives CASSPPGASPTF.

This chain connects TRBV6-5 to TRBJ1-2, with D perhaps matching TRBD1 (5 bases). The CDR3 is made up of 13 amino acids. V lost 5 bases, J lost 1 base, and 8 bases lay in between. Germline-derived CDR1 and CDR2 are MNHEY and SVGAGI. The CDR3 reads CASSRQFNYGYTF. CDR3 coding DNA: TGTGCCAGCAGTCGACAGTTTAACTATGGCTACACCTTC.

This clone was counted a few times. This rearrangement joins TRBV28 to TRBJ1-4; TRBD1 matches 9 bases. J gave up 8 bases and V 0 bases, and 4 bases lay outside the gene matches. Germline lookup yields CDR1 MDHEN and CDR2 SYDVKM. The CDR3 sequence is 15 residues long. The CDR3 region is CASSLWGTGSEKLFF. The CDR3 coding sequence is TGTGCCAGCAGTTTATGGGGGACAGGGTCGGAAAAACTGTTTTTT.

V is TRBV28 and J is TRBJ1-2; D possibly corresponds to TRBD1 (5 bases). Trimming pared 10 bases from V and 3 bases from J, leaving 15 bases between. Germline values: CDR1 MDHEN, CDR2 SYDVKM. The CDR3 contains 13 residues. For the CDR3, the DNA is TGTGCCACCCGGGAGGGGAGCGACTATGGCTACACCTTC. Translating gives CATREGSDYGYTF.

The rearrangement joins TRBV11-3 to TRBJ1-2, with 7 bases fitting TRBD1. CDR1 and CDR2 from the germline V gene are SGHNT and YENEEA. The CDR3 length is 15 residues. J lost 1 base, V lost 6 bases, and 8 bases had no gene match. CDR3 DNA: TGTGCCAGCAGACTCAGGGGGGACAGTAACTATGGCTACACCTTC. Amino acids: CASRLRGDSNYGYTF.

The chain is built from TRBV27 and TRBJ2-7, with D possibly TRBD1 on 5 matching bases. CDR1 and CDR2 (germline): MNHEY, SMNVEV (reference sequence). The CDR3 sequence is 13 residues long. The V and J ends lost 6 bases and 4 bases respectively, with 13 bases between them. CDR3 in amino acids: CASRRTGTYEQYF. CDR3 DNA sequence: TGTGCCAGCAGGAGAACAGGCACATACGAGCAGTACTTC.